The sequence of this T cell receptor beta chain was determined in a study of Graves' ophthalmopathy and Graves' hyperthyroidism. General study results and limits: In separating ophthalmopathy from stable hyperthyroidism, a 13-signature model achieved 87.88% sensitivity and 81.08% specificity.

Lactation, pregnancy, uncontrolled infections and other autoimmune diseases were all grounds for excluding patients. The CDR3 runs 13 residues. Germline lookup yields CDR1 SGHTS and CDR2 YDEGEE. Between the trimmed V and J ends, which lost 4 bases and 11 bases, there was a span of 13 bases. TCR beta CDR3 amplification used RNA transcripts. HTBI primers primed a first-round RT-PCR, and a second-round multiplex PCR followed. TCRdb re-analysed the multiplex PCR reads in MiXCR, keeping a single row per CDR3 protein. Among roughly 1.1 million distinct CDR3 sequences listed, about 36% were seen once. The sample holds many counts of this clonotype. Its antigen is undetermined.

The source is an adult man with Graves' hyperthyroidism. The specimen was peripheral blood or thyroid tissue (not recorded which). V gene TRBV5-8 combines with J gene TRBJ1-6; D unresolved. CDR3 region: CASSPLSPTPLHF. In DNA, the CDR3 is TGTGCCAGCAGCCCTCTATCGCCGACACCCCTCCACTTT.